The present TCR beta chain was sequenced within a study of naive and memory T cell subsets. The beta constant-region primer was an equimolar mix of two oligonucleotides covering TRBC1 and TRBC2. Four rounds of PCR amplified the ligated cDNA using nested alpha and beta constant-region primers plus SP2. TCRdb re-derived calls from the UMI-ligation and nested PCR reads in MiXCR, one entry per CDR3 protein. This sample has approximately 20,000 distinct CDR3 sequences; around 9% occur once, and the top ten carry around a fifth. Overall study results and limits: Each distinct alpha or beta sequence counts as one clonotype.

With regard to this clonotype: Its antigen is unknown.

The sequenced sample was central memory CD8+ T cells from blood. The clonotype originates from a human donor in good health.

The CDR3: CSARGRERPYTQYF. The CDR3 DNA is TGCAGTGCTAGAGGACGGGAAAGACCTTATACGCAGTATTTT. The chain combines TRBV20-1 with TRBJ2-3; TRBD2 is a possible D gene (5 bases). Germline assignment: CDR1 DFQATT and CDR2 SNEGSKA (reference sequence). Trimming removed 1 base at V and 7 bases at J, with 15 bases between. The CDR3 sequence is 14 residues long.